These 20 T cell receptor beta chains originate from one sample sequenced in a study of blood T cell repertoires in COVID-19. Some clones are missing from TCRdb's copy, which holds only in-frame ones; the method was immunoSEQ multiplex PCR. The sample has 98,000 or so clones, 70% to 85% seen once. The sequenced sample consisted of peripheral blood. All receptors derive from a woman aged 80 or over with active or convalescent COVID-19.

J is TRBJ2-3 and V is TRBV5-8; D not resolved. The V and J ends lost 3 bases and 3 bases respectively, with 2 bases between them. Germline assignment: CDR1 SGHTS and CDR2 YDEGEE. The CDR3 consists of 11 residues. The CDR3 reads CASSSTDTQYF. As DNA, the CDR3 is TGTGCCAGCAGCTCAACAGATACGCAGTATTTT.

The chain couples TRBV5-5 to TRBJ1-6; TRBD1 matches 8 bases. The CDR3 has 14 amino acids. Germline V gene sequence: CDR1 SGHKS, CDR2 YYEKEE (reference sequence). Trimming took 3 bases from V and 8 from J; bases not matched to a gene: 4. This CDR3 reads CASSSLTGDSPLHF. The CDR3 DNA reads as TGTGCCAGCAGCTCCCTGACAGGGGATTCACCCCTCCACTTT.

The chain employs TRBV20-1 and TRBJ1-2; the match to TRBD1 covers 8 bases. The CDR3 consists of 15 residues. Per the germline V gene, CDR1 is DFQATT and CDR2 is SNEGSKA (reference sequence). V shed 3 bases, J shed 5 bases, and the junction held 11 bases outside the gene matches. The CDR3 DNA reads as TGCAGTGCTAGTGTATCGGCAGGGGGCGGGTATGGCTACACCTTC. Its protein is CSASVSAGGGYGYTF.

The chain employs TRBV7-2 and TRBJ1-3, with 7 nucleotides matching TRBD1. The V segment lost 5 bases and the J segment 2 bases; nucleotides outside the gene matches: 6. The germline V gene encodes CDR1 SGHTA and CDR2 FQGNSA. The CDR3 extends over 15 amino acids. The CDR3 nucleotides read TGTGCCAGCAGCCTAGGGGGCAGGGCTGGAAACACCATATATTTT. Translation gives CASSLGGRAGNTIYF.

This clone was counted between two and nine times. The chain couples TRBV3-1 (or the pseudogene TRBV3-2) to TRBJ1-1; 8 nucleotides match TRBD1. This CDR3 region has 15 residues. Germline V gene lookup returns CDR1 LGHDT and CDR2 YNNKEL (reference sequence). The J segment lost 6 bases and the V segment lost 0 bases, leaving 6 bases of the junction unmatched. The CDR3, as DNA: TGTGCCAGCAGCCAAGATGGTGACAGGGGCGCTGAAGCTTTCTTT. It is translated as CASSQDGDRGAEAFF.

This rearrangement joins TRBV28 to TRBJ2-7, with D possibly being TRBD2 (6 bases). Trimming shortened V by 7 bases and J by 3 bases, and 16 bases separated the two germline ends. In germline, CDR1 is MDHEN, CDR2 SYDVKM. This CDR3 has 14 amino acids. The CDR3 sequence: CASIGGRPSYEQYF. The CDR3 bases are TGTGCCAGCATCGGGGGACGTCCCAGCTACGAGCAGTACTTC.

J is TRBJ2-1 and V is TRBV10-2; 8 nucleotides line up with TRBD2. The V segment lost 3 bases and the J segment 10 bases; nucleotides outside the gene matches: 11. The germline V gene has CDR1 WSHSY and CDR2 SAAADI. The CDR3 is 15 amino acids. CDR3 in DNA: TGCGCCAGCAGTGATATTAGCGGGGCGGCCGGAGAGCAGTTCTTC. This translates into CASSDISGAAGEQFF.

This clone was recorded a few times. CDR3 sequence (DNA): TGTGCCAGCAGCTTGGGGAGCGGGGGGACAACCTACAATGAGCAGTTCTTC. Protein product: CASSLGSGGTTYNEQFF. The J gene is TRBJ2-1, the V gene TRBV5-4, with 9 nucleotides matching TRBD2. Germline V lookup: CDR1 SGHNT, CDR2 YYREEE (reference sequence). The trim removed 0 bases at V and 2 bases at J, leaving 6 bases unmatched. CDR3 length: 17 amino acids.

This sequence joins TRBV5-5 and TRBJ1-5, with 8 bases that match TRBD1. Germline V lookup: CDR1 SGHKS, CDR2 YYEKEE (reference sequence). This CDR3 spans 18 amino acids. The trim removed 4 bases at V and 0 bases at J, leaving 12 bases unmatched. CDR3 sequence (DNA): TGTGCCAGCAGCCCCGGTGGTGGCAGGGGGCTTAGCAATCAGCCCCAGCATTTT. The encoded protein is CASSPGGGRGLSNQPQHF.

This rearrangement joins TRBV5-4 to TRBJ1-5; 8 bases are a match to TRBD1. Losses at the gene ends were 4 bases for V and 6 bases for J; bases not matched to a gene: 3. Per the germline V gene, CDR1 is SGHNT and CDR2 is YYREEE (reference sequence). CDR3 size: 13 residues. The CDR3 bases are TGTGCCAGCAGCCCAGGGGGCGGTCAGCCCCAGCATTTT. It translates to CASSPGGGQPQHF.

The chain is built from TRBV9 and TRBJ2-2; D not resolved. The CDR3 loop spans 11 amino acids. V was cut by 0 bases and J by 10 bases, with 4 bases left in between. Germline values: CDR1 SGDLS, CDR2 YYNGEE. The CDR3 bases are TGTGCCAGCAGCGTAGCAGAGGAGCTGTTTTTT. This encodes CASSVAEELFF.

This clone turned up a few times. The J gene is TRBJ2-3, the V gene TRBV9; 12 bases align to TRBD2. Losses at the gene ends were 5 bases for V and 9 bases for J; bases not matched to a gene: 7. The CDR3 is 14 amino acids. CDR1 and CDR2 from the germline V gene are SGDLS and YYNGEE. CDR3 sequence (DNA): TGTGCCAGCAGACTCGGGCTAGCGGGGGGGACGCAGTATTTT. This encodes CASRLGLAGGTQYF.

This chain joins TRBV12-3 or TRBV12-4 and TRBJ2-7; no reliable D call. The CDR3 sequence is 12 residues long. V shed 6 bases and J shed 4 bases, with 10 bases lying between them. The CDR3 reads CASSEPPYEQYF. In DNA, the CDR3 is TGTGCCAGCAGCGAGCCCCCGTACGAGCAGTACTTC.

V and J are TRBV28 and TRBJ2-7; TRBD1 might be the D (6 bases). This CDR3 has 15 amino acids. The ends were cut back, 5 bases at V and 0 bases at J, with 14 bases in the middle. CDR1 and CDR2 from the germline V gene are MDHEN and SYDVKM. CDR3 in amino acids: CASSIGTHLSYEQYF. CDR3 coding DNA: TGTGCCAGCAGTATCGGGACACATCTCTCCTACGAGCAGTACTTC.

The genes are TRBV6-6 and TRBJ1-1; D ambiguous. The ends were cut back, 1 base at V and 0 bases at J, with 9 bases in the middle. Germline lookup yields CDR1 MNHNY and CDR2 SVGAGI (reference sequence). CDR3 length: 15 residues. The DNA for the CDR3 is TGTGCCAGCAGTTACTTATCCGGGATGAACACTGAAGCTTTCTTT. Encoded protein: CASSYLSGMNTEAFF.

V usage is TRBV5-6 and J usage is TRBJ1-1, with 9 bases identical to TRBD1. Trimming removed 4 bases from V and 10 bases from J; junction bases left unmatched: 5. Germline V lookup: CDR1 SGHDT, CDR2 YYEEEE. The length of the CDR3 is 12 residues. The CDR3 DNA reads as TGTGCCAGCAGCGACCGGGACAGGGCAGCTTTCTTT. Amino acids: CASSDRDRAAFF.

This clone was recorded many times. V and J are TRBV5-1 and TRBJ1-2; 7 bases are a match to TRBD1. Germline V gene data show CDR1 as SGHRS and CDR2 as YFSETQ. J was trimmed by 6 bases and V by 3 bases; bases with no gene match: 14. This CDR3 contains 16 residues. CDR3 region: CASSSGTAGPRDGYTF. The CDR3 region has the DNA TGCGCCAGCAGCTCCGGGACAGCTGGTCCTAGGGATGGCTACACCTTC.

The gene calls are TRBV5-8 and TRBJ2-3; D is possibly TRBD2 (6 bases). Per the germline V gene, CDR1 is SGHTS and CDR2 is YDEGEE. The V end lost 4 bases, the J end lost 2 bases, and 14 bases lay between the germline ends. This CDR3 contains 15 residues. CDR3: CASSLGGGFTDTQYF. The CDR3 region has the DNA TGTGCCAGCAGCCTGGGAGGAGGATTCACAGATACGCAGTATTTT.

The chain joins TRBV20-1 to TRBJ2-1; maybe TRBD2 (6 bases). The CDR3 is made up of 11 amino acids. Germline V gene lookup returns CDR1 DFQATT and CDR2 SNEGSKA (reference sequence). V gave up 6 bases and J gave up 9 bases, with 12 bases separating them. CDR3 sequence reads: CSALTSSEQFF. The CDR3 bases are TGCAGTGCCCTGACTAGTAGTGAGCAGTTCTTC.

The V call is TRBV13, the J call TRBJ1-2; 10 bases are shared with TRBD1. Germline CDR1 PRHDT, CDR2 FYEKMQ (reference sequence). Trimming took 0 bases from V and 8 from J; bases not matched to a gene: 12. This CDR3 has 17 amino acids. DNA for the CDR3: TGTGCCAGCAGCTTAGGTCATCAACGGGACAGGGGAGGAGGCTACACCTTC. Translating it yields CASSLGHQRDRGGGYTF. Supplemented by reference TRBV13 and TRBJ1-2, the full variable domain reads AAGVIQSPRHLIKEKRETATLKCYPIPRHDTVYWYQQGPGQDPQFLISFYEKMQSDKGSIPDRFSAQQFSDYHSELNMSSLELGDSALYFCASSLGHQRDRGGGYTFGSGTRLTVV.